The present entry profiles one T cell receptor (beta chain) with its context. This CDR3 is built from 15 residues. V lost 3 bases to trimming and J lost 6 bases, with 15 bases between them. Sequencing was performed with immunoSEQ multiplex PCR; in TCRdb, only in-frame clones are kept and a portion is missing. The sample carries tens of thousands of clones, about 87% recorded once. This sample stems from a study of blood T cell repertoires in COVID-19. Study-level information: Sample material is recorded as cDNA or gDNA derived from T cells, B-cell-depleted T cells, or PBMCs.

The gene calls are TRBV23-1 and TRBJ1-3, with D tentatively TRBD1 (6 bases). TRBV23-1 is marked as an open reading frame, function uncertain. The TCR comes from a man aged 40-49 years with acute or convalescent COVID-19. Sequencing was carried out using peripheral blood. The CDR3 loop is CASSQDSPVPNTIYF. Here the CDR3 DNA reads TGCGCCAGCAGTCAGGACAGTCCGGTCCCAAACACCATATATTTT.